These T cell receptor beta chains were read from a single sample in a study of Ad26.COV2.S vaccination and SARS-CoV-2 variants. Clones were sequenced by immunoSEQ multiplex PCR, and TCRdb holds only the in-frame ones, with some missing. This sample has roughly 140,000 clones, with roughly 90% found just once. Sequenced here: peripheral blood, sampled after recovery from COVID-19. The receptor source for this set is a human donor who had recovered from COVID-19. Each CDR3 is given with its conserved first and last residue. Fields, in order: J gene, D gene, V gene, clone size, CDR3 protein, CDR3 DNA. D genes are given only for firm matches. Where a row states a size, it is once, few, many or the class of an expanded clone; other rows omit it.

TRBJ2-7 | TRBD2 | TRBV6-5 | - | CASSLGLAGAYEQYF | TGTGCCAGCAGTTTAGGACTAGCGGGGGCCTACGAGCAGTACTTC
TRBJ2-3 | - | TRBV6-2/TRBV6-3 | - | CASSYPGNTQYF | TGTGCCAGCAGTTACCCCGGGAATACGCAGTATTTT
TRBJ1-6 | - | TRBV5-1 | once | CASSLEPGTNNSPLHF | TGCGCCAGCAGCTTGGAGCCGGGGACGAATAATTCACCCCTCCACTTT
TRBJ2-7 | - | TRBV4-3 | - | CASSQESWGHEQYF | TGCGCCAGCAGCCAGGAGTCTTGGGGGCACGAGCAGTACTTC
TRBJ2-5 | - | TRBV24-1 | - | CATSDRTRAGQTQYF | TGTGCCACCAGTGATAGGACCAGGGCCGGGCAGACCCAGTACTTC
TRBJ1-2 | - | TRBV11-2 | - | CASSSRGYGYTF | TGTGCCAGCAGCTCTAGGGGCTATGGCTACACCTTC
TRBJ1-6 | - | TRBV27 | - | CASSLSAGTYNSPLHF | TGTGCCAGCAGTTTATCGGCCGGGACCTATAATTCACCCCTCCACTTT
TRBJ2-1 | - | TRBV7-6 | - | CASSLGGLRKGIFNEQFF | TGTGCCAGCAGCTTAGGGGGGCTTCGGAAGGGAATTTTCAATGAGCAGTTCTTC
TRBJ1-1 | TRBD1 | TRBV3-1/TRBV3-2 | - | CASSPWEQGETEAFF | TGTGCCAGCAGCCCCTGGGAACAGGGGGAGACTGAAGCTTTCTTT
TRBJ1-5 | - | TRBV7-7 | - | CASSLGVGQPQHF | TGTGCTAGCAGCTTAGGGGTCGGGCAGCCCCAGCATTTT
TRBJ1-5 | - | TRBV2 | - | CASRPTGSLNQPQHF | TGTGCCAGCAGACCTACAGGGAGCCTCAATCAGCCCCAGCATTTT
TRBJ2-1 | - | TRBV30 | - | CAWSVIAGAQYGQFF | TGTGCCTGGAGTGTAATCGCGGGGGCCCAATATGGGCAGTTCTTC
TRBJ2-5 | - | TRBV19 | - | CASSIVFGSFQETQYF | TGTGCCAGTAGTATAGTGTTTGGGTCCTTCCAAGAGACCCAGTACTTC
TRBJ2-7 | TRBD1 | TRBV19 | - | CASSTPGTATYEQYF | TGTGCCAGTAGTACTCCCGGGACAGCAACCTACGAGCAGTACTTC
TRBJ1-2 | - | TRBV10-3 | - | CAIFDRLPYGYTF | TGTGCCATCTTTGACAGACTACCCTATGGCTACACCTTC
TRBJ2-3 | - | TRBV5-4 | - | CASSDGYSPRDTQYF | TGTGCCAGCAGCGACGGATACTCCCCTAGAGATACGCAGTATTTT
TRBJ1-5 | - | TRBV19 | once | CASSIGQSNQPQHF | TGTGCCAGTAGTATAGGACAGAGCAATCAGCCCCAGCATTTT
TRBJ1-2 | TRBD1 | TRBV18 | - | CASSPGTGTGGYTF | TGTGCCAGCTCACCGGGGACAGGGACTGGTGGCTACACCTTC
TRBJ2-7 | TRBD1 | TRBV5-8 | - | CASSLGAGTGDYEQYF | TGTGCCAGCAGCTTGGGGGCCGGGACAGGGGACTACGAGCAGTACTTC